This T cell receptor beta chain was captured by sequencing in a study of T-cell reconstitution after alpha-beta-depleted transplantation in children (dated by TCRdb to the mid-2010s). Some background on the complete study: Using TCR repertoire profiling, the study quantitatively followed how T-cell immune reconstitution unfolded in children after TCRalphabeta/CD19-depleted allogeneic hematopoietic cell transplantation.

Library preparation was by PCR. The instrument was an Illumina HiSeq 2500. TCR library preparation used molecular barcoding, with unique molecular identifiers applied to normalize quantification of the TCRbeta repertoire. TCRdb itself trimmed the public reads at Q25 with fastp, ran MiXCR and retained productive beta chains. Records with the same CDR3 protein are collapsed into one entry carrying the most frequent genes and DNA. The sample records over 70,000 distinct CDR3 sequences, roughly an eighth of which are singletons. The ten biggest clones cover around 14% of the sample. This clonotype has at least ten counts. Its antigen remains unidentified. There are no base qualities to consult, and no much larger clone falls within one base. Including the terminal cysteine and phenylalanine, the CDR3 comprises 15 residues. The read is trimmed to its CDR3 DNA, 45 bases read in frame from base 1. The germline V end is reduced by 6 bases and the J end by 5 bases; junction bases left unmatched: 11. Via the germline V gene (reference sequence), CDR1 is MNHEY and CDR2 SMNVEV.

The clonotype comes from a human donor who donated a stem cell graft to a child with inherited bone marrow failure. The chain is encoded by TRBV27 joined to TRBJ2-7; the junction holds 9 bases that match TRBD2. Here the sequenced sample was PBMCs from the stem cell graft donor, taken from the stem cell graft. DNA sequence: TGTGCCAGCAGGGGCAGGGGTAGCGGGAGTCACGAGCAGTACTTC. Translated, it reads CASRGRGSGSHEQYF.